This paragraph covers one T cell receptor (beta chain) sequence. Its antigen specificity is not known. No much larger clone exists at a distance of one base, and base qualities are not known. Whole blood was collected in K2EDTA tubes by collaborating institutions according to the institutions' own protocols. For TCRbeta analysis, collaborators shipped samples as frozen whole blood, isolated PBMCs, or DNA extracted from either of those sample types. These data are taken from a study of blood T cell repertoires in COVID-19 (dated by TCRdb to 2018 to 2020). Broadly, across the study: Samples covering the acute and convalescent phases of COVID-19 were provided by collaborators in the United States, Italy and Spain. The dataset comprised deeply sampled blood TCRbeta repertoires from subjects exposed to, actively infected with, or recovered from COVID-19. The samples were drawn from two sources: the first 160 participants of the ongoing ImmuneRACE study, and over 950 subjects contributed by 6 global collaborators. The repertoires were made available in a free public database intended to serve as a resource for research on the immune response to SARS-CoV-2. The prospective study material was composed of cDNA or gDNA derived from T cells, B-cell-depleted T cells, or PBMCs. Where available, HLA class I and class II types were taken from metadata supplied by the sample provider and were not determined by assay-based typing. The sample metadata nearly always contained a de-identified subject ID, COVID-19 status, age in years and sex.

Measured from the cysteine to the phenylalanine, the CDR3 is 13 residues long. Only CDR3 DNA remains: 39 bases, in frame from the first base. According to the germline V gene (reference sequence), CDR1 reads LNHDA and CDR2 reads SQIVND. A distance of 15 bases separates the germline ends of V and J, which lose 5 bases and 7 bases respectively. General conclusions and limits of the study: The amount of clinical and demographic metadata varied by source and participant and was provided uncurated.

The immunoSEQ Assay, a bias-controlled multiplex PCR, was used to amplify TCRbeta CDR3 regions from genomic DNA. From the authors' description of their analysis: Within the assay, amplification of reference gene primers was used to estimate how many nucleated cells each sample contained. To quantify the absolute abundance of each unique TCRbeta CDR3 rearrangement, sequence reads were collapsed and filtered. For each sample, productive Simpson clonality was calculated by taking the square root of Simpson's diversity index across productive rearrangements. What TCRdb holds here is the immuneACCESS table cut down to in-frame rearrangements. Part of the clones is not present; checked against another copy, under half of the missing clones reflect an unresolved V gene, and the others are unexplained. V and J calls and clone size come straight from that table; D and trimming were deduced from the DNA. The sample includes roughly 41,000 clones, with 87% observed a single time. Of the sample, less than 20% falls within the top ten clones.

The chain uses TRBV19 and TRBJ2-7; TRBD2 is a weak D gene call, 6 bases matching. The TCR was taken from a human donor in a cohort sampled during active COVID-19. The source material was peripheral blood. In nucleotide form, the sequence is TGTGCCAGTAGTCCAGGAGCTGGGGGGGAGCAGTACTTC. Its protein is CASSPGAGGEQYF.